The 2 T cell receptor beta chains below all came from one sample that was sequenced in a study of cytomegalovirus exposure and HLA in healthy donors. The PCR had 60 Vbeta and 13 Jbeta primers. The method was immunoSEQ multiplex PCR; TCRdb's version includes in-frame clones alone and lacks a portion of them. The sample consists of 150,000 to 200,000 clones, around 81% of them appearing once. The source material was PBMCs. The receptors here all came from a woman aged 25 to 39 in good health and CMV-seronegative.

This sequence joins TRBV1 and TRBJ1-2. TRBV1 is tagged as a pseudogene. CDR3 size: 16 residues. The CDR3: CTSSHPATRGPYGYTF. CDR3 DNA sequence: TGCACCAGCAGCCACCCGGCTACACGCGGCCCCTATGGCTACACCTTC.

This chain joins TRBV19 and TRBJ2-3; TRBD2 matches at 10 bases. V trimming: 6 bases; J trimming: 2 bases; junction bases outside the gene matches: 8. This CDR3 is built from 16 residues. Germline CDR1 LNHDA, CDR2 SQIVND (reference sequence). The chain's CDR3 is CASSSGSGRITDTQYF. CDR3 in DNA: TGTGCCAGTAGCAGTGGTAGCGGGAGGATCACAGATACGCAGTATTTT.